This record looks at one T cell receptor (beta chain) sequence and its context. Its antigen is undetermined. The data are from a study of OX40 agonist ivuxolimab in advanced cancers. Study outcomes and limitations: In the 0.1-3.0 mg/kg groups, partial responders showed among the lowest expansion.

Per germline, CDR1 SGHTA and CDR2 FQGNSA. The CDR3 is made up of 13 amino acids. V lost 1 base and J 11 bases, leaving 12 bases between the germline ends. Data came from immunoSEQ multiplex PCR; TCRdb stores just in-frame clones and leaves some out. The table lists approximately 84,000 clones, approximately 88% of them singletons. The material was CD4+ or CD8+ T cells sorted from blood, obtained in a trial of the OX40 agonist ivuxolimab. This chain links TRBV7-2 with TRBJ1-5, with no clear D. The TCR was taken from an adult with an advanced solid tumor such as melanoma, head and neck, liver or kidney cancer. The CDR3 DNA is TGTGCCAGCAGCTTAGGTCAGGAAACGGCCCAGCATTTT. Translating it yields CASSLGQETAQHF.